This T cell receptor (beta chain) was captured in a study of somatic mutations in cytotoxic T cells in rheumatoid arthritis. Looking at the study overall: Collection of patient blood (under 34 ml EDTA) took place right after diagnosis, before any treatment. Study-level findings and limits: Within 8 of 65 patients, the single biggest CD8+ clone made up more than 20% of CD8+ cells. The targets (antigens) of the expanded CD8+ clones were not known.

Using immunoSEQ multiplex PCR, the repertoire was profiled, and TCRdb retains in-frame clones only, with some absent. The sample has more than 9,000 clones; about 69% are singletons. The investigators isolated CD4+ and CD8+ cells by positive magnetic bead selection and checked their purity by flow cytometry. This clone was detected a few times. The antigen is unknown. Germline-derived CDR1 and CDR2 are SGHRS and YFSETQ. The V segment lost 4 bases and the J segment 1 base; nucleotides outside the gene matches: 4. CDR3 length equals 15 residues. The receptor was isolated from an adult with rheumatoid arthritis. Sequencing was carried out using CD8+ T cells sorted from blood. The J gene is TRBJ2-1, the V gene TRBV5-1, with TRBD1 matching over 8 bases. CDR3 in amino acids: CASSKQGESYNEQFF. CDR3 DNA: TGCGCCAGCAGCAAACAGGGGGAGTCCTACAATGAGCAGTTCTTC.